These 14 T cell receptor beta chains came from one sample sequenced in a study of T cell responses to AZD1222 COVID-19 vaccine. The assay was immunoSEQ multiplex PCR, and TCRdb's table has in-frame clones only and misses some. Of about 160,000 clones in the sample, about nine tenths were seen once. The source was peripheral blood, collected on day 0 of AZD1222 vaccination. The receptor source for this set is an adult in good health.

A single count supports this clone. This sequence joins TRBV11-2 and TRBJ2-5; D ambiguous. The CDR3 runs 16 residues. The ends were cut back, 5 bases at V and 1 base at J, with 17 bases in the middle. Germline V gene lookup returns CDR1 SGHAT and CDR2 FQNNGV. CDR3 DNA: TGTGCCAGCAGCCCCCCCGGACGTGGATCCCAAGAGACCCAGTACTTC. Amino acids: CASSPPGRGSQETQYF.

This chain joins TRBV6-6 and TRBJ1-6; D gene unclear. The CDR3 contains 15 residues. Germline V lookup: CDR1 MNHNY, CDR2 SVGAGI (reference sequence). V was cut by 2 bases and J by 0 bases, with 5 bases left in between. This CDR3 is CASSYPGSYNSPLHF. CDR3 sequence (DNA): TGTGCCAGCAGTTACCCAGGCTCCTATAATTCACCCCTCCACTTT.

V and J are TRBV4-3 and TRBJ2-3; D call uncertain. Deletions cut 0 bases from V and 3 bases from J, with 7 bases between. Germline V gives CDR1 LGHNA, CDR2 YSLEER. The CDR3 runs to 14 residues. CDR3 region: CASSQEKGTDTQYF. DNA for the CDR3: TGCGCCAGCAGCCAAGAAAAGGGAACAGATACGCAGTATTTT.

The V and J genes are TRBV14 and TRBJ1-2, with 7 bases lining up with TRBD1. V trimming: 3 bases; J trimming: 8 bases; junction bases outside the gene matches: 6. Germline V CDR1 and CDR2: SGHDN, FVKESK. This CDR3 has 13 amino acids. The CDR3 DNA is TGTGCCAGCAGCCAGGACAGGATGGGCGGCTACACCTTC. Its protein is CASSQDRMGGYTF.

The chain recombines TRBV30 with TRBJ1-1; D possibly corresponds to TRBD1 (6 bases). This CDR3 spans 13 amino acids. The V gene lost 2 bases and the J gene lost 7 bases, with 14 bases spanning the gap. CDR1 GTSNPN and CDR2 SVGIG come from the germline V gene (reference sequence). CDR3 nucleotides: TGTGCCTGGAGTAACGGCAGGGGTGATGAAGCTTTCTTT. This gives the protein CAWSNGRGDEAFF.

The gene calls are TRBV19 and TRBJ2-1, with D uncertain. CDR1 and CDR2 (germline): LNHDA, SQIVND (reference sequence). This CDR3 contains 12 residues. V gave up 5 bases and J gave up 9 bases, with 11 bases separating them. The CDR3 is CASSVGFTEQFF. CDR3 coding DNA: TGTGCCAGTAGTGTAGGTTTCACTGAGCAGTTCTTC.

The chain is built from TRBV6-2 or TRBV6-3 and TRBJ1-6; D is perhaps TRBD1 (5 bases). Trimming stripped 0 bases from V and 7 bases from J, with 13 bases between. Germline lookup yields CDR1 MNHEY and CDR2 SVGEGT. This CDR3 spans 16 amino acids. The CDR3 is CASSYSAGPWNSPLHF. DNA of the CDR3: TGTGCCAGCAGTTACTCAGCGGGGCCTTGGAATTCACCCCTCCACTTT.

V and J are TRBV6-6 and TRBJ1-5; 10 positions agree with TRBD1. The CDR3 length is 15 residues. V lost 5 bases and J lost 7; bases outside the gene matches: 8. Per germline, CDR1 MNHNY and CDR2 SVGAGI (reference sequence). The CDR3 sequence is CASSPRQGAQQPQHF. CDR3 in DNA: TGTGCCAGCAGTCCCCGACAGGGGGCTCAGCAGCCCCAGCATTTT.

The chain uses TRBV18 and TRBJ1-5; TRBD1 matches 11 bases. V lost 4 bases, J lost 3 bases, and 5 bases stayed unmatched. The CDR3 runs 16 residues. CDR1 is KGHSH, CDR2 LQKENI, per germline. The CDR3 is CASSHGTGGPNQPQHF. For the CDR3, the DNA is TGTGCCAGCTCACACGGGACAGGGGGACCCAATCAGCCCCAGCATTTT.

V is TRBV3-1 (or the pseudogene TRBV3-2) and J is TRBJ1-2; TRBD1 matches 11 bases. The ends lost 0 bases at V and 3 bases at J; junction bases unmatched: 9. This CDR3 contains 18 residues. In germline, CDR1 is LGHDT, CDR2 YNNKEL (reference sequence). The CDR3 region has the DNA TGTGCCAGCAGCCAAGAAAAGGTCCGGGACAGGGGGTACTATGGCTACACCTTC. Protein: CASSQEKVRDRGYYGYTF.

V is TRBV5-1 and J is TRBJ2-2; the D is unclear. The V end was cut by 5 bases, the J end by 6 bases, with 14 bases between. This CDR3 spans 14 amino acids. Germline loops: CDR1 SGHRS, CDR2 YFSETQ. The CDR3 loop reads CASRDSRTAGELFF. The CDR3 nucleotides are TGCGCCAGCAGGGATAGCCGGACCGCCGGGGAGCTGTTTTTT. The variable domain in full, completed from reference TRBV5-1 and TRBJ2-2, reads KAGVTQTPRYLIKTRGQQVTLSCSPISGHRSVSWYQQTPGQGLQFLFEYFSETQRNKGNFPGRFSGRQFSNSRSEMNVSTLELGDSALYLCASRDSRTAGELFFGEGSRLTVL.

V gene TRBV29-1 combines with J gene TRBJ1-3, with D perhaps matching TRBD1 (5 bases). Deletions cut 4 bases from V and 5 bases from J, with 12 bases between. This CDR3 spans 13 amino acids. Germline lookup yields CDR1 SQVTM and CDR2 ANQGSEA. CDR3 loop: CSVVGHARNTIYF. CDR3 bases: TGCAGCGTTGTCGGACACGCGAGAAACACCATATATTTT.

This clone was recorded once. The chain is built from TRBV19 and TRBJ2-7, with 7 positions matching TRBD1. Germline-derived CDR1 and CDR2 are LNHDA and SQIVND (reference sequence). Trimming removed 8 bases from V and 2 bases from J; junction bases left unmatched: 3. This CDR3 spans 12 amino acids. Here the CDR3 reads CASQGTAYEQYF. For the CDR3, the DNA is TGTGCCAGTCAGGGGACAGCCTACGAGCAGTACTTC.

The table lists this clone with a few counts. V usage is TRBV6-6 and J usage is TRBJ1-2; 9 bases are shared with TRBD1. The germline CDR1 and CDR2 sequences are MNHNY and SVGAGI (reference sequence). CDR3 length: 17 residues. With V trimmed by 5 bases and J by 4 bases, 14 bases remained unmatched. The CDR3 reads CASSRQGGRSRSYGYTF. The CDR3 DNA reads TGTGCCAGCAGTCGACAGGGGGGACGATCAAGAAGCTATGGCTACACCTTC.